These T cell receptor beta chains were read from a single sample in a study of a mutant IDH1 vaccine in newly diagnosed glioma. The protocol was immunoSEQ multiplex PCR, while the TCRdb copy is restricted to in-frame clones and leaves out a portion. Seen here are 75,000 to 100,000 clones, 70% to 90% observed once, and the top ten hold roughly 0.58%. The source material was PBMCs, sampled from a glioma patient treated with radiotherapy, temozolomide or both. Receptor source: a woman in her fifties or sixties with glioma. The CDR3 runs from the conserved cysteine through the conserved F or W. The order of the fields is V gene, D gene, J gene, CDR3 protein. A D gene is named only where the DNA matches it firmly.

V gene: TRBV4-2
D gene: -
J gene: TRBJ2-2
CDR3 protein: CASSQGRSTGELFF

V gene: TRBV25-1
D gene: -
J gene: TRBJ2-6
CDR3 protein: CASSELGLSGANVLTF

V gene: TRBV11-1
D gene: -
J gene: TRBJ1-2
CDR3 protein: CASSLQGSYGYTF

V gene: TRBV28
D gene: TRBD1
J gene: TRBJ2-1
CDR3 protein: CASSNGQGVWGEQFF

V gene: TRBV14
D gene: -
J gene: TRBJ2-1
CDR3 protein: CASSQDLWRERIF

V gene: TRBV6-6
D gene: TRBD1
J gene: TRBJ1-2
CDR3 protein: CASSTDPGTARGYTF

V gene: TRBV30
D gene: TRBD2
J gene: TRBJ2-1
CDR3 protein: CAWSHVAGGPNEQFF

V gene: TRBV6-5
D gene: -
J gene: TRBJ1-4
CDR3 protein: CASKRGGDNEKLFF

V gene: TRBV28
D gene: -
J gene: TRBJ2-2
CDR3 protein: CASQVSGLLNTGELFF

V gene: TRBV7-2
D gene: TRBD1
J gene: TRBJ1-4
CDR3 protein: CASSSGGGDRGRNNEKLFF

V gene: TRBV27
D gene: -
J gene: TRBJ1-5
CDR3 protein: CASSPGQLNQPQHF

V gene: TRBV2
D gene: -
J gene: TRBJ1-1
CDR3 protein: CASSVQGIGTEAFF

V gene: TRBV18
D gene: TRBD1
J gene: TRBJ1-1
CDR3 protein: CASSPTGGNTEAFF

V gene: TRBV4-2
D gene: TRBD2
J gene: TRBJ2-7
CDR3 protein: CASSLTTNPATGPSGRTYEQYF

V gene: TRBV7-9
D gene: -
J gene: TRBJ2-6
CDR3 protein: CASRRDSYSGANVLTF

V gene: TRBV10-1
D gene: TRBD2
J gene: TRBJ2-3
CDR3 protein: CASSEGTRIDTQYF

V gene: TRBV29-1
D gene: -
J gene: TRBJ2-7
CDR3 protein: CSVVAGKHEQYF

V gene: TRBV30
D gene: -
J gene: TRBJ1-1
CDR3 protein: CAWELGYGTEAFF

V gene: TRBV5-1
D gene: TRBD2
J gene: -
CDR3 protein: CASSTWTSGRYEQYF

V gene: TRBV2
D gene: -
J gene: TRBJ2-7
CDR3 protein: CASSGYEQYF

V gene: TRBV2
D gene: -
J gene: TRBJ2-7
CDR3 protein: CASSEAGRGLDEQYF

V gene: TRBV5-6
D gene: TRBD1
J gene: TRBJ1-5
CDR3 protein: CASSLSGQEYNQPQHF

V gene: TRBV5-8
D gene: TRBD2
J gene: TRBJ2-1
CDR3 protein: CASSPLAGGPGEQFF

V gene: TRBV5-1
D gene: -
J gene: TRBJ1-5
CDR3 protein: CASSSGAPGEPQHF

V gene: TRBV28
D gene: -
J gene: TRBJ1-2
CDR3 protein: CASSLGSRWYGYTF

V gene: TRBV5-6
D gene: TRBD2
J gene: TRBJ2-1
CDR3 protein: CASSSRTRMSEQFF

V gene: TRBV30
D gene: -
J gene: TRBJ1-3
CDR3 protein: CAWSNPSGGFGNTIYF

V gene: TRBV7-8
D gene: TRBD1
J gene: TRBJ2-1
CDR3 protein: CASSLVGQPLYNEQFF

V gene: TRBV2
D gene: -
J gene: TRBJ1-4
CDR3 protein: CASSGPGGGIEKLFF

V gene: TRBV7-9
D gene: TRBD1
J gene: TRBJ1-1
CDR3 protein: CASSRLQGADTEAFF

V gene: TRBV13
D gene: TRBD2
J gene: TRBJ2-5
CDR3 protein: CASSLTSGEETQYF

V gene: TRBV6-1
D gene: -
J gene: TRBJ1-1
CDR3 protein: CASTSLGVNTEAFF

V gene: TRBV9
D gene: -
J gene: TRBJ1-5
CDR3 protein: CASSVAGAGQPQHF

V gene: TRBV9
D gene: -
J gene: TRBJ2-7
CDR3 protein: CASSVASSQGEQYF

V gene: TRBV4-1
D gene: -
J gene: TRBJ2-5
CDR3 protein: CASSQDSRPLYF

V gene: TRBV5-6
D gene: -
J gene: TRBJ1-2
CDR3 protein: CASSSGTVYGYTF

V gene: TRBV5-1
D gene: -
J gene: TRBJ1-1
CDR3 protein: CASSLDGSGIMNTEAFF

V gene: TRBV9
D gene: -
J gene: TRBJ2-3
CDR3 protein: CASSVVSTDTQYF

V gene: TRBV2
D gene: TRBD2
J gene: TRBJ2-4
CDR3 protein: CASSEATSGKNIQYF

V gene: TRBV7-9
D gene: -
J gene: TRBJ1-1
CDR3 protein: CASSSPGQEGNTEAFF

V gene: TRBV10-2
D gene: -
J gene: TRBJ2-1
CDR3 protein: CASSESNQDTAYNEQFF

V gene: TRBV6-5
D gene: TRBD1
J gene: TRBJ1-5
CDR3 protein: CASRGQGGGNQPQHF

V gene: TRBV5-1
D gene: -
J gene: TRBJ2-5
CDR3 protein: CASSLGGAQQETQYF

V gene: TRBV27
D gene: -
J gene: TRBJ1-5
CDR3 protein: CASSLGGRGNQPQHF

V gene: TRBV6-6
D gene: -
J gene: TRBJ2-7
CDR3 protein: CASTTGGYEQYF

V gene: TRBV30
D gene: -
J gene: TRBJ1-3
CDR3 protein: CASTVGSGNTIYF

V gene: TRBV7-9
D gene: -
J gene: TRBJ1-2
CDR3 protein: CASSLGQSSYYGYTF

V gene: TRBV30
D gene: -
J gene: TRBJ2-5
CDR3 protein: CAWSWWGAKTQYF

V gene: TRBV29-1
D gene: -
J gene: TRBJ1-2
CDR3 protein: CSVLTLPEARLCGYGYTF

V gene: TRBV6-5
D gene: TRBD1
J gene: TRBJ2-1
CDR3 protein: CATKGDSRNEQFF

V gene: TRBV5-1
D gene: -
J gene: TRBJ2-5
CDR3 protein: CASSPVGGTQYF

V gene: TRBV19
D gene: -
J gene: TRBJ2-2
CDR3 protein: CASSIDNFAGQNTGELFF

V gene: TRBV9
D gene: TRBD2
J gene: TRBJ2-2
CDR3 protein: CASSAVGLAGLAGELFF